One and the same sample provided the 23 T cell receptor beta chains below, sequenced in a study of T cell responses to AZD1222 COVID-19 vaccine. Sequencing was performed with immunoSEQ multiplex PCR; in TCRdb, only in-frame clones are kept and a portion is missing. The sample lists 95,000 to 150,000 clones, approximately 92% seen once, with under 3.5% in the top ten. The sequences come from peripheral blood, collected on day 0 of AZD1222 vaccination. These receptors were collected from an adult in good health.

CDR3 DNA: TGTGCCAGCAATAACAGGGGCGGGGGCTACACCTTC. Translated: CASNNRGGGYTF. The genes are TRBV6-5 and TRBJ1-2, with 7 bases that match TRBD1. This CDR3 has 12 amino acids. The germline CDR1 and CDR2 sequences are MNHEY and SVGAGI. V was pared by 7 bases and J by 8 bases, with 7 bases of the junction left unmatched.

This clone was observed a handful of times. CDR3 DNA: TGTGCCACCAGCCCGCGCCTACAGCCGGAGGGCAATCAGCCCCAGCATTTT. Translation: CATSPRLQPEGNQPQHF. The genes are TRBV15 and TRBJ1-5; D is unclear. This CDR3 comprises 17 residues. V was trimmed by 5 bases and J by 2 bases, leaving 19 bases between them. The germline V gene has CDR1 LNHNV and CDR2 YYDKDF (reference sequence). Looking up the rest from reference TRBV15 and TRBJ1-5 gives the full variable domain: DAMVIQNPRYQVTQFGKPVTLSCSQTLNHNVMYWYQQKSSQAPKLLFHYYDKDFNNEADTPDNFQSRRPNTSFCFLDIRSPGLGDTAMYLCATSPRLQPEGNQPQHFGDGTRLSIL.

The V and J genes are TRBV19 and TRBJ2-4; D call uncertain. V lost 9 bases and J 0 bases, leaving 6 bases between the germline ends. The CDR3 has 12 residues. Looked up from germline, CDR1 is LNHDA and CDR2 is SQIVND (reference sequence). In DNA, the CDR3 is TGTGCCAGCACCGCAGCCAAAAACATTCAGTACTTC. It translates to CASTAAKNIQYF.

The CDR3 DNA reads TGCGCCAGCAGCTTGATCGACAGAGAGCAGTACTTC. Translated, it gives CASSLIDREQYF. The chain recombines TRBV5-1 with TRBJ2-7; D perhaps matches TRBD1 (5 bases). Germline assignment: CDR1 SGHRS and CDR2 YFSETQ. The germline V and J ends were trimmed by 1 base and 7 bases, with 9 bases remaining between them. The length of the CDR3 is 12 residues. The full variable domain, rest sourced from reference TRBV5-1 and TRBJ2-7, is KAGVTQTPRYLIKTRGQQVTLSCSPISGHRSVSWYQQTPGQGLQFLFEYFSETQRNKGNFPGRFSGRQFSNSRSEMNVSTLELGDSALYLCASSLIDREQYFGPGTRLTVT.

This chain links TRBV7-2 with TRBJ1-1; the match to TRBD1 covers 9 bases. J lost 4 bases, V lost 0 bases, and 3 bases had no gene match. The germline gives CDR1 SGHTA, CDR2 FQGNSA. This CDR3 comprises 15 residues. The CDR3 here is CASSLAQGAGTEAFF. CDR3 nucleotide sequence: TGTGCCAGCAGCTTAGCACAGGGGGCAGGCACTGAAGCTTTCTTT.

This clone came up a few times. V and J are TRBV10-3 and TRBJ1-1, with 10 positions matching TRBD1. The germline gives CDR1 ENHRY, CDR2 SYGVKD. This CDR3 comprises 15 residues. The junction had 6 bases not matched to a gene; V was cut back by 6 bases and J by 2 bases. CDR3 DNA: TGTGCCATCAGGCGGGACAGGGGTTTCAACACTGAAGCTTTCTTT. It yields the protein CAIRRDRGFNTEAFF.

The chain is built from TRBV19 and TRBJ2-2; possible D gene TRBD2, 5 bases. The V gene's germline CDR1 is LNHDA and CDR2 SQIVND (reference sequence). This CDR3 spans 16 amino acids. Trimming pared 2 bases from V and 3 bases from J, leaving 13 bases between. DNA for the CDR3: TGTGCCAGTAGTATACTTTTCGGGATTGACACCGGGGAGCTGTTTTTT. Its translation is CASSILFGIDTGELFF.

V is TRBV6-6 and J is TRBJ1-2, with D maybe TRBD1 (6 bases). The V gene's germline CDR1 is MNHNY and CDR2 SVGAGI (reference sequence). There are 13 residues in the CDR3. V lost 6 bases to trimming and J lost 8 bases, with 16 bases between them. For the CDR3, the DNA is TGTGCCAGCAGCCACACAGGGTTGGAGGGCTACACCTTC. Translated, it gives CASSHTGLEGYTF.

The chain employs TRBV7-9 and TRBJ1-6; D remains unclear. V was shortened by 3 bases and J by 6 bases, with 6 bases between the two germline ends. The length of the CDR3 is 13 residues. Germline CDR1 is SEHNR and CDR2 is FQNEAQ (reference sequence). CDR3 sequence: CASSFTANSPLHF. The CDR3 DNA follows: TGTGCCAGCAGCTTTACGGCTAATTCACCCCTCCACTTT. Looking up the rest from reference TRBV7-9 and TRBJ1-6 gives the full variable domain: DTGVSQNPRHKITKRGQNVTFRCDPISEHNRLYWYRQTLGQGPEFLTYFQNEAQLEKSRLLSDRFSAERPKGSFSTLEIQRTEQGDSAMYLCASSFTANSPLHFGNGTRLTVT.

This chain joins TRBV29-1 and TRBJ2-1; a weak D match, TRBD1 (5 bases). Germline V lookup: CDR1 SQVTM, CDR2 ANQGSEA. V was cut by 1 base and J by 6 bases, with 13 bases left in between. This CDR3 spans 14 amino acids. The CDR3: CSVEVPGIRNEQFF. CDR3 in DNA: TGCAGCGTTGAAGTGCCAGGGATACGCAATGAGCAGTTCTTC.

The V call is TRBV2, the J call TRBJ1-2; the D is unclear. CDR1 is SNHLY and CDR2 is FYNNEI in the germline V gene. V dropped 8 bases and J dropped 0 bases, with 10 bases sitting between them. This CDR3 comprises 13 residues. CDR3 sequence (DNA): TGTGCCAGCCGCGTCGTTGCTAACTATGGCTACACCTTC. This translates into CASRVVANYGYTF.

The chain is built from TRBV6-5 and TRBJ1-4; D gene unclear. The CDR3 totals 14 residues. CDR1 and CDR2 from the germline V gene are MNHEY and SVGAGI. V shed 5 bases and J shed 3 bases, with 10 bases lying between them. CDR3 coding DNA: TGTGCCAGCAGTCCCATGGCTGCTAATGAAAAACTGTTTTTT. Residues: CASSPMAANEKLFF.

This chain uses TRBV7-8 with TRBJ1-2; no clear D. Trimming left V 2 bases short and J 6 bases short, with 13 bases between. The CDR3 runs 14 residues. Germline V gene data show CDR1 as SGHVS and CDR2 as FQNEAQ. The CDR3 protein is CASSLRWGWDGYTF. The CDR3 DNA reads TGTGCCAGCAGCTTAAGGTGGGGTTGGGATGGCTACACCTTC. The entire variable domain, with the rest obtained from reference TRBV7-8 and TRBJ1-2, is as follows: GAGVSQSPRYKVAKRGQDVALRCDPISGHVSLFWYQQALGQGPEFLTYFQNEAQLDKSGLPSDRFFAERPEGSVSTLKIQRTQQEDSAVYLCASSLRWGWDGYTFGSGTRLTVV.

The gene calls are TRBV6-5 and TRBJ2-5; 8 bases are a match to TRBD1. Germline lookup yields CDR1 MNHEY and CDR2 SVGAGI. V gave up 11 bases and J gave up 5 bases; unmatched junction bases: 7. The CDR3 is made up of 12 amino acids. CDR3 region: CAAAGGRETQYF. CDR3 coding DNA: TGTGCCGCGGCAGGGGGCAGGGAGACCCAGTACTTC.

This clone has a single count. This chain uses TRBV19 with TRBJ1-2; TRBD1 matches at 7 bases. V dropped 6 bases and J dropped 8; count of bases not matched to a gene: 12. This CDR3 is 14 amino acids long. Looked up from germline, CDR1 is LNHDA and CDR2 is SQIVND (reference sequence). Written as DNA, the CDR3 is TGTGCCAGTAGCCAGACAGGGACCCAAGGAGGCTACACCTTC. It yields the protein CASSQTGTQGGYTF.

This rearrangement joins TRBV15 to TRBJ1-5, with no clear D. Germline V CDR1 and CDR2: LNHNV, YYDKDF (reference sequence). The V end lost 0 bases, the J end lost 7 bases, and 13 bases lay between the germline ends. The CDR3 runs 15 residues. The CDR3 reads CATSRDQKGRQPQHF. CDR3 bases: TGTGCCACCAGCAGAGATCAAAAGGGCCGCCAGCCCCAGCATTTT.

V gene TRBV3-1 (or the pseudogene TRBV3-2) combines with J gene TRBJ2-2; no reliable D call. The CDR3 has 15 amino acids. Trimming cost V 1 base and J 6 bases, with 12 bases left between them. Germline CDR1 is LGHDT and CDR2 is YNNKEL (reference sequence). CDR3 amino acids: CASSQGLGPAGELFF. CDR3 nucleotide sequence: TGTGCCAGCAGCCAAGGTTTGGGCCCCGCCGGGGAGCTGTTTTTT.

This clone was counted a single time. This chain connects TRBV14 to TRBJ2-3; D is unresolved. This CDR3 is 12 amino acids long. CDR1 is SGHDN and CDR2 is FVKESK in the germline V gene. The germline V and J ends were trimmed by 3 bases and 4 bases, with 5 bases remaining between them. This CDR3 reads CASSHRPDTQYF. The CDR3, as DNA: TGTGCCAGCAGCCACCGGCCAGATACGCAGTATTTT.

V gene TRBV9 combines with J gene TRBJ2-3; the match to TRBD1 covers 9 bases. CDR1 and CDR2 (germline): SGDLS, YYNGEE. Unmatched junction bases numbered 7, after V lost 4 bases and J lost 4 bases. The CDR3 is 15 amino acids. The CDR3: CASSPWTGASDTQYF. The CDR3 DNA is TGTGCCAGCAGCCCCTGGACAGGGGCCTCAGATACGCAGTATTTT.

CDR3 in amino acids: CASSLVPGQLNTEAFF. The CDR3 DNA sequence: TGTGCCAGCAGCTTAGTCCCCGGACAGTTGAACACTGAAGCTTTCTTT. The chain links TRBV7-2 to TRBJ1-1; D is possibly TRBD1 (6 bases). V was pared by 1 base and J by 0 bases, with 12 bases between. CDR1 is SGHTA, CDR2 FQGNSA, per germline. CDR3 length equals 16 residues.

The chain links TRBV7-2 to TRBJ1-3; D gene uncertain. Trimming shortened V by 2 bases and J by 0 bases, and 8 bases separated the two germline ends. The CDR3 runs to 15 residues. CDR1 SGHTA and CDR2 FQGNSA come from the germline V gene. CDR3 sequence reads: CASSLSAFSGNTIYF. CDR3 DNA sequence: TGTGCCAGCAGCTTATCCGCCTTCTCTGGAAACACCATATATTTT.

The chain couples TRBV5-1 to TRBJ1-1, with 7 nucleotides matching TRBD1. Trimming cost V 2 bases and J 2 bases; bases outside gene matches: 6. The CDR3 covers 15 residues. CDR1 and CDR2 from the germline V gene are SGHRS and YFSETQ. The CDR3 DNA sequence: TGCGCCAGCAGCTTCATAAAGGGGGCTAACACTGAAGCTTTCTTT. Translation: CASSFIKGANTEAFF.

The chain links TRBV28 to TRBJ1-2; D is uncertain. The V end lost 2 bases, the J end lost 3 bases, and 4 bases lay between the germline ends. Germline assignment: CDR1 MDHEN and CDR2 SYDVKM. The CDR3 spans 12 residues. The CDR3 DNA reads TGTGCCAGCAGTTTAGGGGACTATGGCTACACCTTC. This translates into CASSLGDYGYTF.